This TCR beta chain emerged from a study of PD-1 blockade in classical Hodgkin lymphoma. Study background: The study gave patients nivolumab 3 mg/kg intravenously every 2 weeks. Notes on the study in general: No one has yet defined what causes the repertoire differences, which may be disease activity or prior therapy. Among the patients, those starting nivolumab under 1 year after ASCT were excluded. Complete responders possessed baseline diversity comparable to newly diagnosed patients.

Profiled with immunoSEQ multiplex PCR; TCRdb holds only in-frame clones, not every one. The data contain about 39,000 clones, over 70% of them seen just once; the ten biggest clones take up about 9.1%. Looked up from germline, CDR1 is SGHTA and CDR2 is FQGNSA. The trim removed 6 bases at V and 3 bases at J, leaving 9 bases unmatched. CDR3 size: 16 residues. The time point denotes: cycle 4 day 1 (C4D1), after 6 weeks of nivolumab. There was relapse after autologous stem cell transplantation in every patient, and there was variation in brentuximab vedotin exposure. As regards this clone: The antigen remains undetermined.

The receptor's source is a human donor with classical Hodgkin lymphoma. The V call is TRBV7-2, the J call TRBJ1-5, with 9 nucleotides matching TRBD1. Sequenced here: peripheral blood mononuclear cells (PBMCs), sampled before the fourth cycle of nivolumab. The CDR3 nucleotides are TGTGCCAGCAGTCTAAAAGGGACAGGGAACAATCAGCCCCAGCATTTT. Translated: CASSLKGTGNNQPQHF. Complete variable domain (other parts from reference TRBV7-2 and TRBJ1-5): GAGVSQSPSNKVTEKGKDVELRCDPISGHTALYWYRQSLGQGLEFLIYFQGNSAPDKSGLPSDRFSAERTGGSVSTLTIQRTQQEDSAVYLCASSLKGTGNNQPQHFGDGTRLSIL.